This T cell receptor (beta chain) was found in a study of shared clonotypes between healthy human individuals. Study conclusions and caveats: The sole specimen, blood, was sampled, and tissue repertoires likely differ. Only a few donors were included, so the genetic and exposure-history diversity represented was limited.

Turning to this clone: As yet, its antigen is unknown. Other nucleotide sequences from this sample produce the same CDR3.

V lost 6 bases, J lost 2 bases, and 11 bases lay in between. The CDR3 consists of 14 residues. Germline loops: CDR1 SNHLY, CDR2 FYNNEI. The repertoire was sequenced with immunoSEQ multiplex PCR; TCRdb's copy has only in-frame clones and lacks some. The table includes 600,000 to 750,000 clones, about two thirds detected once. The sequence was collected from a woman younger than 45 in good health. The rearrangement uses TRBV2 and TRBJ1-5; perhaps TRBD1 as D (6 bases). The sample comprised memory CD4+ T cells sorted from blood. The subset: CD45RA-negative fraction. For the CDR3, the DNA is TGTGCCAGCAGGGAACAGGGTCGCAATCAGCCCCAGCATTTT. As protein: CASREQGRNQPQHF. Full variable domain (outside the CDR3, taken from reference TRBV2 and TRBJ1-5): EPEVTQTPSHQVTQMGQEVILRCVPISNHLYFYWYRQILGQKVEFLVSFYNNEISEKSEIFDDQFSVERPDGSNFTLKIRSTKLEDSAMYFCASREQGRNQPQHFGDGTRLSIL.